The sequence of this T cell receptor beta chain was determined in a study of early T cells in non-severe SARS-CoV-2 infection. About the research overall: Unsorted whole-blood RNA was sequenced in bulk, leaving chains unpaired.

The CDR3 runs to 15 residues. Germline CDR1 and CDR2: KGHSH and LQKENI. Trimming cost V 6 bases and J 0 bases, with 12 bases left between them. Study-wide findings and caveats: Lookups in VDJdb leaned toward anti-spike CD8 responses and missed private and CD4 specificities.

A note on this clonotype: No antigen is known for it.

Unique molecular identifiers were affixed to single, distinct cDNA molecules. From the 5' RACE reads, TCRdb called clonotypes with MiXCR, one entry per CDR3 protein. The sample carries tens of thousands of distinct CDR3 sequences, approximately 5.2% recorded once. V and J are TRBV18 and TRBJ1-3; D remains ambiguous. Sequencing input: whole blood. The origin of this receptor is an adult who was a healthcare worker with PCR-confirmed SARS-CoV-2 infection or an uninfected control (not recorded which). The CDR3 DNA is TGTGCCAGCTCGGCCGAGAGGCGCTCTGGAAACACCATATATTTT. As protein: CASSAERRSGNTIYF.